The 19 T cell receptor beta chains given below trace back to one sample, sequenced in a study of identical twins (dated by TCRdb to 2016 to 2018). Libraries came from 5' RACE. Sequencing was performed on an Illumina HiSeq 2000. The public reads were quality trimmed at Q25 with fastp and then assembled into clones with MiXCR by TCRdb, keeping productive beta chains. CDR3 protein duplicates are merged, each entry listing the most common genes and DNA. This sample gives under 400,000 distinct CDR3 sequences in total; approximately 8.8% of them show up just once. The top ten clones comprise under 9.5% of the sample. The sample was naive T cells sorted from blood. The intended sense of this specimen's cell subset or site label: cells isolated with a human naive T-cell isolation kit. The receptors were sampled from a woman aged 50 to 65 in good health.

The chain recombines TRBV4-1 with TRBJ2-3; TRBD2 agrees at 8 bases. CDR3 length: 15 residues. V shed 2 bases and J 4 bases; nucleotides not matched to a gene: 5. Looked up from germline, CDR1 is MGHRA and CDR2 is YSYEKL. CDR3 sequence reads: CASSQLLAGSDTQYF. The CDR3 coding sequence is TGCGCCAGCAGCCAACTTTTAGCGGGGTCAGATACGCAGTATTTT.

This clonotype was observed at least ten times. The gene calls are TRBV11-2 and TRBJ2-7; no clear D. The germline gives CDR1 SGHAT, CDR2 FQNNGV. This CDR3 has 15 amino acids. With 2 bases removed from V and 2 bases from J, the gap between germline ends came to 13 bases. CDR3 DNA sequence: TGTGCCAGCAGCTTATTAATCCTTAAAGCCTACGAGCAGTACTTC. Translating gives CASSLLILKAYEQYF. Together with reference TRBV11-2 and TRBJ2-7, the CDR3 gives the full variable domain: EAGVAQSPRYKIIEKRQSVAFWCNPISGHATLYWYQQILGQGPKLLIQFQNNGVVDDSQLPKDRFSAERLKGVDSTLKIQPAKLEDSAVYLCASSLLILKAYEQYFGPGTRLTVT.

This clonotype came up a few times. The V gene is TRBV29-1, the J gene TRBJ2-7, with D unclear. CDR1 and CDR2 from the germline V gene are SQVTM and ANQGSEA. V was clipped by 0 bases and J by 4 bases, with 13 bases between them. This CDR3 spans 14 amino acids. CDR3: CSVEDPGASYEQYF. As DNA, the CDR3 is TGCAGCGTTGAAGATCCGGGCGCCAGTTACGAGCAGTACTTC.

V usage is TRBV24-1 and J usage is TRBJ1-5, with 9 bases aligning to TRBD1. The germline CDR1 and CDR2 sequences are KGHDR and SFDVKD. With 9 bases clipped from V and 5 bases from J, the junction kept 7 bases outside the gene matches. The CDR3 contains 14 residues. Here the CDR3 DNA reads TGTGCCACCGGCGGGACAGGGAAGGATCAGCCCCAGCATTTT. Residues: CATGGTGKDQPQHF.

V is TRBV27 and J is TRBJ2-2; 11 bases align to TRBD1. The CDR3 sequence is 14 residues long. J gave up 7 bases and V 9 bases, and 7 bases lay outside the gene matches. CDR1 is MNHEY and CDR2 is SMNVEV in the germline V gene (reference sequence). The CDR3 region has the DNA TGTGCCAGTGTTGGGACAGGGGGTGGCGGGGAGCTGTTTTTT. Its translation is CASVGTGGGGELFF.

This clonotype was seen only a few times. The chain recombines TRBV12-3 or TRBV12-4 with TRBJ1-2, with 12 positions matching TRBD1. J was trimmed by 3 bases and V by 3 bases; bases with no gene match: 5. CDR3 length: 16 amino acids. CDR3 sequence (DNA): TGTGCCAGCAGTTTCGGGACAGGGGGCTTAGACTATGGCTACACCTTC. Translated, it gives CASSFGTGGLDYGYTF.

The chain couples TRBV30 to TRBJ1-1, with D perhaps matching TRBD1 (5 bases). The CDR3 length is 15 residues. Per the germline V gene, CDR1 is GTSNPN and CDR2 is SVGIG (reference sequence). V was clipped by 0 bases and J by 1 base, with 12 bases between them. CDR3 residues: CAWSVRGRANTEAFF. The CDR3 DNA reads as TGTGCCTGGAGTGTACGGGGCAGAGCGAACACTGAAGCTTTCTTT.

The rearrangement links TRBV24-1 to TRBJ2-2; D unclear. CDR1 and CDR2 (germline): KGHDR, SFDVKD. The CDR3 sequence is 12 residues long. Trimming took off 4 bases at V and 9 bases at J, with 8 bases between the two ends. CDR3 amino acids: CATSEPARELFF. In DNA form, the CDR3 reads TGTGCCACCAGTGAACCTGCCCGGGAGCTGTTTTTT.

The rearrangement uses TRBV10-3 and TRBJ2-5; maybe TRBD2 (5 bases). Germline assignment: CDR1 ENHRY and CDR2 SYGVKD. This CDR3 spans 13 amino acids. V lost 4 bases to trimming and J lost 4 bases, with 10 bases between them. The CDR3 DNA reads TGTGCCATCAGTGTTATAGGAGGAGAGACCCAGTACTTC. This encodes CAISVIGGETQYF.

This chain joins TRBV2 and TRBJ2-5; maybe TRBD1 (8 bases). Trimming left V 6 bases short and J 5 bases short, with 22 bases between. The CDR3 contains 16 residues. Germline V CDR1 and CDR2: SNHLY, FYNNEI. The CDR3 region is CASSPPGGRGLETQYF. DNA of the CDR3: TGTGCCAGCAGCCCCCCGGGAGGCAGGGGGCTCGAGACCCAGTACTTC.

The gene calls are TRBV4-1 and TRBJ2-4; tentatively, D is TRBD2 (6 bases). V was clipped by 0 bases and J by 0 bases, with 18 bases between them. Germline values: CDR1 MGHRA, CDR2 YSYEKL. This CDR3 spans 19 amino acids. The CDR3 nucleotides are TGCGCCAGCAGCCAAGAGAGGGCATCTAGCGAGATAGCCAAAAACATTCAGTACTTC. It specifies CASSQERASSEIAKNIQYF.

The chain is built from TRBV12-3 or TRBV12-4 and TRBJ2-1; D could derive from TRBD1 or TRBD2 (6 bases each). Trimming cost V 8 bases and J 8 bases, with 16 bases left between them. The CDR3 sequence is 13 residues long. The CDR3 nucleotides are TGTGCCAGCGGGGATGGGGGGCGGGATGAGCAGTTCTTC. It specifies CASGDGGRDEQFF.

This clonotype was detected ten times or more. This rearrangement joins TRBV14 to TRBJ2-7, with D maybe TRBD2 (5 bases). The CDR3 covers 12 residues. Trimming cost V 4 bases and J 4 bases, with 8 bases left between them. Germline CDR1 and CDR2: SGHDN and FVKESK. This CDR3 is CASSLDWYEQYF. For the CDR3, the DNA is TGTGCCAGCAGCCTGGACTGGTACGAGCAGTACTTC. Drawing the rest from reference TRBV14 and TRBJ2-7, the complete variable domain is EAGVTQFPSHSVIEKGQTVTLRCDPISGHDNLYWYRRVMGKEIKFLLHFVKESKQDESGMPNNRFLAERTGGTYSTLKVQPAELEDSGVYFCASSLDWYEQYFGPGTRLTVT.

The J gene is TRBJ2-1, the V gene TRBV12-3 or TRBV12-4, with 10 bases lining up with TRBD2. With 8 bases clipped from V and 1 base from J, the junction kept 11 bases outside the gene matches. CDR3 length equals 17 residues. CDR3 DNA sequence: TGTGCCAGCCGCCGACTAGCGGGTTTTTCTTCCTACAATGAGCAGTTCTTC. Its protein is CASRRLAGFSSYNEQFF.

This clonotype was seen ten or more times. The rearrangement uses TRBV29-1 and TRBJ1-2; D ambiguous. The CDR3 runs to 12 residues. Deletions cut 6 bases from V and 1 base from J, with 9 bases between. Germline-derived CDR1 and CDR2 are SQVTM and ANQGSEA. The CDR3 DNA sequence: TGCAGCGTCGATGACAATAACTATGGCTACACCTTC. Its protein is CSVDDNNYGYTF.

This clonotype was detected a few times. V is TRBV29-1 and J is TRBJ1-1, with D hard to call. V lost 7 bases, J lost 4 bases, and 13 bases lay in between. Looked up from germline, CDR1 is SQVTM and CDR2 is ANQGSEA. CDR3 length equals 12 residues. The CDR3 protein is CSGREGLTEAFF. DNA for the CDR3: TGCAGCGGGCGGGAGGGTCTCACTGAAGCTTTCTTT.

This clonotype was counted a few times. This chain connects TRBV10-3 to TRBJ1-1, with TRBD1 as a possible D gene (5 bases). Deletions cut 9 bases from V and 1 base from J, with 15 bases between. CDR1 is ENHRY, CDR2 SYGVKD, per germline. The CDR3 sequence is 14 residues long. The CDR3 here is CAMGPGTGNTEAFF. The CDR3 DNA reads TGTGCCATGGGACCGGGCACCGGGAACACTGAAGCTTTCTTT.

This clonotype was detected a few times. The chain couples TRBV10-2 to TRBJ2-6, with TRBD1 matching 7 bases. The CDR3 consists of 17 residues. Looked up from germline, CDR1 is WSHSY and CDR2 is SAAADI. Losses at the gene ends were 4 bases for V and 1 base for J; bases not matched to a gene: 7. The CDR3 loop reads CASSVWQGVSGANVLTF. Written as DNA, the CDR3 is TGCGCCAGCAGTGTATGGCAGGGGGTATCTGGGGCCAACGTCCTGACTTTC.

The chain employs TRBV12-3 or TRBV12-4 and TRBJ2-7; D call uncertain. Trimming took off 0 bases at V and 3 bases at J, with 12 bases between the two ends. The CDR3 totals 15 residues. This CDR3 is CASSLALGRFYEQYF. CDR3 nucleotide sequence: TGTGCCAGCAGTTTAGCGCTTGGCAGGTTCTACGAGCAGTACTTC.